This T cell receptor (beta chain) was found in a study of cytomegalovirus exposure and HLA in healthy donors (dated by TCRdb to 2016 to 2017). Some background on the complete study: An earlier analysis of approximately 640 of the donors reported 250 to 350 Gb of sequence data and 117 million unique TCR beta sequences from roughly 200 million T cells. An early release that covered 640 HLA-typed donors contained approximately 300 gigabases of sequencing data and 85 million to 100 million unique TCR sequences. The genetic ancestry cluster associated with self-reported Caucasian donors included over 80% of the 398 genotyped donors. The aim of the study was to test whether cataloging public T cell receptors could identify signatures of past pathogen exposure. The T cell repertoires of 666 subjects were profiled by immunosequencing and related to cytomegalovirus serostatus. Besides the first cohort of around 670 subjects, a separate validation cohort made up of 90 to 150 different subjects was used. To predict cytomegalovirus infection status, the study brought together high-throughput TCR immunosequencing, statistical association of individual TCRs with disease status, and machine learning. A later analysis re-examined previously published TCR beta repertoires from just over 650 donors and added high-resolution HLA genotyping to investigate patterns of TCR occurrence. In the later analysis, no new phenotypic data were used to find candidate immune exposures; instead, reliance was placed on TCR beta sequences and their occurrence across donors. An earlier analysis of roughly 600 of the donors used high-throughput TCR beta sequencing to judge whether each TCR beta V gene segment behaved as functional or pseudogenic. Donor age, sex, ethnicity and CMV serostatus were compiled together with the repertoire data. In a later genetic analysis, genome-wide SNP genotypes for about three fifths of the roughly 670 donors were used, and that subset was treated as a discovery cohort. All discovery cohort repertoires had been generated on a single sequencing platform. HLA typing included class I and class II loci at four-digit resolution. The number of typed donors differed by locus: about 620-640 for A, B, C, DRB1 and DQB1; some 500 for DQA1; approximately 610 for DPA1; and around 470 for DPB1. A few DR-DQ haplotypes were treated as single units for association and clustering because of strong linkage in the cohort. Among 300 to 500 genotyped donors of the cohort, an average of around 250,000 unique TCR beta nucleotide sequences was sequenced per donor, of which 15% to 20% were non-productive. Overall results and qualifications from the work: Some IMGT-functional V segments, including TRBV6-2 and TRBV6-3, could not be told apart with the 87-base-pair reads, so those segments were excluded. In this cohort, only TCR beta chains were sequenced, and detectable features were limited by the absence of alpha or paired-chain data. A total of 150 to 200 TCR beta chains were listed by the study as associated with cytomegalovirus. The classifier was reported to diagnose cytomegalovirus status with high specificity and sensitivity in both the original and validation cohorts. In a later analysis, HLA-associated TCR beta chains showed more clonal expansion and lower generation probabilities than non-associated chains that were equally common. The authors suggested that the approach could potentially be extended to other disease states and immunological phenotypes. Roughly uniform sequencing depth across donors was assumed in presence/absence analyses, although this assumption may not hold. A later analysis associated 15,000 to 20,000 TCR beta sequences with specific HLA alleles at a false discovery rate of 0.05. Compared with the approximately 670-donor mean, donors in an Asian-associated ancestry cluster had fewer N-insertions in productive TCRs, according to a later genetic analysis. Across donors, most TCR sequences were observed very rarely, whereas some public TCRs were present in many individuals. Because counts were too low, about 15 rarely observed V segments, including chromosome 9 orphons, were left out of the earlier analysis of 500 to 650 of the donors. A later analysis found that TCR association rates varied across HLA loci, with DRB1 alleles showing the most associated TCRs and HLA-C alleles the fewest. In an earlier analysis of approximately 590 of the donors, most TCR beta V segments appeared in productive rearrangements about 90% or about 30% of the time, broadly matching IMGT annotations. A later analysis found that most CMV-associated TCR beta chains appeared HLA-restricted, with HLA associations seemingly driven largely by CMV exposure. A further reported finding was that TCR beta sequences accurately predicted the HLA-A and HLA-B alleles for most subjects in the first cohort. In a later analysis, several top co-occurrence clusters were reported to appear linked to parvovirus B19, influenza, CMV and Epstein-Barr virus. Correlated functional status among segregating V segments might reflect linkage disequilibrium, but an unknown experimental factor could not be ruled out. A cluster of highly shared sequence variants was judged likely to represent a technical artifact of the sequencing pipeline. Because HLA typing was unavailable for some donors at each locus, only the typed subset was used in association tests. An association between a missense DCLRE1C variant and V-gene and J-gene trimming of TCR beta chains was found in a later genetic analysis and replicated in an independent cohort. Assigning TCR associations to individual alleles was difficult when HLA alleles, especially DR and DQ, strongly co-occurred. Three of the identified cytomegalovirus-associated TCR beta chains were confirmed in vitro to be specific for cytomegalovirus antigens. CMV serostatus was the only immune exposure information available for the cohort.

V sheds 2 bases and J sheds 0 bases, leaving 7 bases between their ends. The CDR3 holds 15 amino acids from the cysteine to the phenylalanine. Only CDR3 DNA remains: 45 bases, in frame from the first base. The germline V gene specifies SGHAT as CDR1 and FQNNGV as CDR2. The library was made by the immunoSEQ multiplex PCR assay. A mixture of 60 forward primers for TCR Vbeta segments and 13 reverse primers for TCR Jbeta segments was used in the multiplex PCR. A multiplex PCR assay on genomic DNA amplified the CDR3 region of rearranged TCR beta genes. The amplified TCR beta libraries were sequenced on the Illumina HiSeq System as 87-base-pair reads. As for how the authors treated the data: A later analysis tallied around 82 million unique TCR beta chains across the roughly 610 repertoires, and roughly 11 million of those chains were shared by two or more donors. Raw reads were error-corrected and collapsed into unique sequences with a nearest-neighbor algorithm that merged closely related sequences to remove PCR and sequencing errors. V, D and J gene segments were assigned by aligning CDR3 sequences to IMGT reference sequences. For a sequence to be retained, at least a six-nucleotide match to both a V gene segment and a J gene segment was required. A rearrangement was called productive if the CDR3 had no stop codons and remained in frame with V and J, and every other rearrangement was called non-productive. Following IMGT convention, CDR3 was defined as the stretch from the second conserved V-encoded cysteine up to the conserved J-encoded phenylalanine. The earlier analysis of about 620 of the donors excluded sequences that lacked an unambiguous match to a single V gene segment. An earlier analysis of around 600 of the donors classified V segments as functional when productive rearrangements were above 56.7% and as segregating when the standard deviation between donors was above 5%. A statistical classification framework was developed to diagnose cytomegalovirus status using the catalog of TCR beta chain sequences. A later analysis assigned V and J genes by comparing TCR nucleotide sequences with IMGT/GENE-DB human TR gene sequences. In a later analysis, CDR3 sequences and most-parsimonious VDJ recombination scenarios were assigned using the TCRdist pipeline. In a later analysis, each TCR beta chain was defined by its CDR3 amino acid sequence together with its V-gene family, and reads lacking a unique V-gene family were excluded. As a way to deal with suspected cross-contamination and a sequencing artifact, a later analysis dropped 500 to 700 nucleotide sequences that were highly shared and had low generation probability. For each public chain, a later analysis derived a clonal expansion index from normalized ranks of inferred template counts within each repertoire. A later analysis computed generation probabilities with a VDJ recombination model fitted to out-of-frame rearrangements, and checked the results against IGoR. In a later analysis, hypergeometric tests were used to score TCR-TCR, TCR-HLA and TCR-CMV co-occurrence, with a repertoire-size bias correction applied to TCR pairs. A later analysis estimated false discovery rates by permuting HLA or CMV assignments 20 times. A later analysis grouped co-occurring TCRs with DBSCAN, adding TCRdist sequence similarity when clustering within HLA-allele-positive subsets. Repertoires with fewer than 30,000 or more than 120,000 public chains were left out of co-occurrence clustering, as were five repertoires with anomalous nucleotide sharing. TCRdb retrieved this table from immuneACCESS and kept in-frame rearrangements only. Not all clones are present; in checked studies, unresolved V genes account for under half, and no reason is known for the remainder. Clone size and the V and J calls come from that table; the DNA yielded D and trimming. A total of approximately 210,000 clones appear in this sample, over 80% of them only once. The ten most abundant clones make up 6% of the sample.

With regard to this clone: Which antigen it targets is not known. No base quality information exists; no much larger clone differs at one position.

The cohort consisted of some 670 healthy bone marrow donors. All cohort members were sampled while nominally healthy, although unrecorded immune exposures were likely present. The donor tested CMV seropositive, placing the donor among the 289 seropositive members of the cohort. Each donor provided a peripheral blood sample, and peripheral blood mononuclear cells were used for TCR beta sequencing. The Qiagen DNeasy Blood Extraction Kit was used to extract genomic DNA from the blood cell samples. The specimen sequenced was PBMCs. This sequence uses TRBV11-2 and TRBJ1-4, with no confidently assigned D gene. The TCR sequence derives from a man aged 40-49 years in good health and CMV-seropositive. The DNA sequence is TGTGCCAGCAGCTTAAAGGGAGCAACTAATGAAAAACTGTTTTTT. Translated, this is CASSLKGATNEKLFF.